The rows below give T cell receptor beta chains drawn from one sample of a study of CD8+CD57+ T cells in acquired aplastic anemia. TCRdb passed the reads through MiXCR, listing each CDR3 protein once. The sample yields about 200,000 distinct CDR3 sequences, 40% to 60% seen once. Sequenced input: sorted CD4+, CD8+, or CD8+CD57+ T cells (not recorded which) from PBMCs. The receptors derive from a human donor with aplastic anemia. The CDR3 runs from the conserved cysteine through the conserved F or W. The order of the fields is J gene, D gene, V gene, clone size, CDR3 protein, CDR3 DNA. The D gene is left open where the match is weak. Clone size is stated in some rows and not others, as once, few, many or a class when expanded.

J gene: TRBJ2-7
D gene: NA
V gene: TRBV29-1
clone size: few
CDR3 protein: CSAREDYEQYF
CDR3 DNA: TGCAGCGCTCGCGAGGACTACGAGCAGTACTTC

J gene: TRBJ1-5
D gene: NA
V gene: TRBV19
clone size: many
CDR3 protein: CASSAAGTLGGQPQHF
CDR3 DNA: TGTGCCAGTAGCGCCGCCGGGACTTTGGGGGGCCAGCCCCAGCATTTT

J gene: TRBJ2-5
D gene: NA
V gene: TRBV20-1
clone size: once
CDR3 protein: CSASPDLETQYF
CDR3 DNA: TGCAGTGCTAGCCCGGACTTGGAGACCCAGTACTTC

J gene: TRBJ1-1
D gene: TRBD1
V gene: TRBV18
clone size: NA
CDR3 protein: CASSPRTGKNTEAFF
CDR3 DNA: TGTGCCAGCTCACCACGGACAGGGAAGAACACTGAAGCTTTCTTT

J gene: TRBJ1-2
D gene: NA
V gene: TRBV10-2
clone size: NA
CDR3 protein: CASSDWGKLANYGYTF
CDR3 DNA: TGCGCCAGCAGTGATTGGGGGAAGTTAGCTAACTATGGCTACACCTTC

J gene: TRBJ1-1
D gene: NA
V gene: TRBV6-5
clone size: many
CDR3 protein: CASSYTTDYHRTEAFF
CDR3 DNA: TGTGCCAGCAGTTACACTACCGACTATCACAGAACTGAAGCTTTCTTT

J gene: TRBJ2-1
D gene: TRBD2
V gene: TRBV5-6
clone size: NA
CDR3 protein: CASSSGLPNEQFF
CDR3 DNA: TGTGCCAGCAGCTCGGGACTACCTAATGAGCAGTTCTTC

J gene: TRBJ2-1
D gene: TRBD2
V gene: TRBV7-2
clone size: NA
CDR3 protein: CASSLGLGGDEQFF
CDR3 DNA: TGTGCCAGCAGCTTAGGGCTTGGGGGGGATGAGCAGTTCTTC

J gene: TRBJ1-4
D gene: TRBD1
V gene: TRBV5-1
clone size: many
CDR3 protein: CASSQGQGATNEKLFF
CDR3 DNA: TGCGCCAGCAGCCAGGGACAGGGAGCAACTAATGAAAAACTGTTTTTT

J gene: TRBJ1-4
D gene: NA
V gene: TRBV2
clone size: many
CDR3 protein: CASKGRIGKNEKLFF
CDR3 DNA: TGTGCCAGCAAAGGAAGGATTGGGAAGAATGAAAAACTGTTTTTT

J gene: TRBJ2-7
D gene: NA
V gene: TRBV15
clone size: many
CDR3 protein: CATSRLPRDQFYEQYF
CDR3 DNA: TGTGCCACCAGCAGGTTACCCCGGGACCAGTTCTACGAGCAGTACTTC

J gene: TRBJ2-5
D gene: NA
V gene: TRBV20-1
clone size: few
CDR3 protein: CSASSGAWETQYF
CDR3 DNA: TGCAGTGCTAGTTCAGGGGCTTGGGAGACCCAGTACTTC

J gene: TRBJ2-7
D gene: NA
V gene: TRBV18
clone size: many
CDR3 protein: CASSPFKEPYEQYF
CDR3 DNA: TGTGCCAGCTCACCATTCAAGGAGCCCTACGAGCAGTACTTC

J gene: TRBJ2-6
D gene: NA
V gene: TRBV5-1
clone size: many
CDR3 protein: CASSREESGANVLTF
CDR3 DNA: TGCGCCAGCAGCCGAGAAGAGTCTGGGGCCAACGTCCTGACTTTC

J gene: TRBJ2-5
D gene: NA
V gene: TRBV20-1
clone size: many
CDR3 protein: CSARDWRDYRAQYF
CDR3 DNA: TGCAGTGCTAGAGATTGGCGTGATTACAGGGCCCAGTACTTC

J gene: TRBJ2-5
D gene: NA
V gene: TRBV2
clone size: once
CDR3 protein: CASGGPEGTQYF
CDR3 DNA: TGTGCCAGCGGAGGACCGGAAGGGACCCAGTACTTC

J gene: TRBJ2-1
D gene: NA
V gene: TRBV5-1
clone size: many
CDR3 protein: CASSLEGGAEDEQFF
CDR3 DNA: TGCGCCAGCAGCTTGGAAGGGGGGGCCGAGGATGAGCAGTTCTTC

J gene: TRBJ2-7
D gene: NA
V gene: TRBV20-1
clone size: NA
CDR3 protein: CSARSQATVGNEQYF
CDR3 DNA: TGCAGTGCTAGGTCTCAGGCGACTGTAGGGAACGAGCAGTACTTC

J gene: TRBJ1-1
D gene: NA
V gene: TRBV12-3/TRBV12-4
clone size: NA
CDR3 protein: CASSQRGITEAFF
CDR3 DNA: TGTGCCAGCAGTCAGCGGGGGATCACTGAAGCTTTCTTT

J gene: TRBJ1-6
D gene: NA
V gene: TRBV2
clone size: NA
CDR3 protein: CASSTTKSRYNSPLHF
CDR3 DNA: TGTGCCAGCAGTACAACAAAAAGCCGGTATAATTCACCCCTCCACTTT

J gene: TRBJ2-7
D gene: TRBD1
V gene: TRBV9
clone size: NA
CDR3 protein: CASSAGAGTGGSEQYF
CDR3 DNA: TGTGCCAGCAGCGCGGGGGCCGGGACAGGGGGCTCCGAGCAGTACTTC

J gene: TRBJ1-1
D gene: NA
V gene: TRBV5-4
clone size: NA
CDR3 protein: CASSHSTPGTTNTEAFF
CDR3 DNA: TGTGCCAGCAGCCATTCCACCCCCGGGACAACGAACACTGAAGCTTTCTTT

J gene: TRBJ2-7
D gene: TRBD1
V gene: TRBV2
clone size: NA
CDR3 protein: CASRTRTGSHEQYF
CDR3 DNA: TGTGCCAGCAGAACACGGACAGGGAGCCACGAGCAGTACTTC

J gene: TRBJ2-7
D gene: NA
V gene: TRBV11-3
clone size: NA
CDR3 protein: CASCDPRNYEQYF
CDR3 DNA: TGTGCCAGCTGTGACCCCCGGAACTACGAGCAGTACTTC

J gene: TRBJ2-1
D gene: NA
V gene: TRBV15
clone size: many
CDR3 protein: CATSTREASLHNEQFF
CDR3 DNA: TGTGCCACCAGCACGAGGGAGGCTAGCCTCCACAATGAGCAGTTCTTC

J gene: TRBJ1-1
D gene: NA
V gene: TRBV5-4
clone size: NA
CDR3 protein: CASSLLKNTEAFF
CDR3 DNA: TGTGCCAGCAGCTTACTAAAGAACACTGAAGCTTTCTTT

J gene: TRBJ1-1
D gene: NA
V gene: TRBV30
clone size: few
CDR3 protein: CAWSRRNTEAFF
CDR3 DNA: TGTGCCTGGAGTCGGAGAAACACTGAAGCTTTCTTT

J gene: TRBJ1-2
D gene: TRBD1
V gene: TRBV19
clone size: NA
CDR3 protein: CASSSNPGQPNYGYTF
CDR3 DNA: TGTGCCAGTAGTAGCAATCCGGGACAGCCGAACTATGGCTACACCTTC

J gene: TRBJ1-1
D gene: NA
V gene: TRBV7-9
clone size: NA
CDR3 protein: CASSLRGVEAFF
CDR3 DNA: TGTGCCAGCAGCTTACGCGGGGTTGAAGCTTTCTTT

J gene: TRBJ2-7
D gene: NA
V gene: TRBV10-1
clone size: NA
CDR3 protein: CASNVGGGGRGLRSSYEQYF
CDR3 DNA: TGCGCCAGCAACGTGGGGGGGGGGGGCAGGGGGCTACGGAGCTCCTACGAGCAGTACTTC

J gene: TRBJ1-1
D gene: NA
V gene: TRBV2
clone size: few
CDR3 protein: CASTVSRDTEAFF
CDR3 DNA: TGTGCCAGCACAGTAAGTAGGGACACTGAAGCTTTCTTT

J gene: TRBJ1-2
D gene: TRBD1
V gene: TRBV27
clone size: few
CDR3 protein: CASGRQGTNYGYTF
CDR3 DNA: TGTGCCAGCGGACGACAGGGGACTAACTATGGCTACACCTTC

J gene: TRBJ2-5
D gene: TRBD1
V gene: TRBV7-9
clone size: many
CDR3 protein: CASSLARTGQETQYF
CDR3 DNA: TGTGCCAGCAGCTTAGCGAGGACAGGGCAAGAGACCCAGTACTTC

J gene: TRBJ2-7
D gene: NA
V gene: TRBV24-1
clone size: many
CDR3 protein: CATRDSTTYEQYF
CDR3 DNA: TGTGCCACCAGGGACAGTACAACCTACGAGCAGTACTTC

J gene: TRBJ1-2
D gene: NA
V gene: TRBV29-1
clone size: many
CDR3 protein: CSVEDHRRRNYGYTF
CDR3 DNA: TGCAGCGTTGAAGATCATCGGCGGAGGAACTATGGCTACACCTTC

J gene: TRBJ2-3
D gene: TRBD1
V gene: TRBV5-1
clone size: many
CDR3 protein: CASRSTGWATDTQYF
CDR3 DNA: TGCGCCAGCAGATCGACAGGGTGGGCGACAGATACGCAGTATTTT

J gene: TRBJ1-1
D gene: NA
V gene: TRBV6-5
clone size: few
CDR3 protein: CASSPRENTEAFF
CDR3 DNA: TGTGCCAGCAGTCCCAGAGAGAACACTGAAGCTTTCTTT

J gene: TRBJ1-1
D gene: NA
V gene: TRBV10-3
clone size: NA
CDR3 protein: CAISDPLRGGTEAFF
CDR3 DNA: TGTGCCATCAGTGACCCCCTAAGGGGGGGCACTGAAGCTTTCTTT

J gene: TRBJ1-5
D gene: NA
V gene: TRBV4-2
clone size: many
CDR3 protein: CASSQDWHNQPQHF
CDR3 DNA: TGTGCCAGCAGCCAAGATTGGCACAATCAGCCCCAGCATTTT

J gene: TRBJ1-2
D gene: NA
V gene: TRBV9
clone size: many
CDR3 protein: CASSVDLGAEGYTF
CDR3 DNA: TGTGCCAGCAGCGTAGATCTGGGCGCGGAGGGCTACACCTTC

J gene: TRBJ2-3
D gene: TRBD2
V gene: TRBV10-3
clone size: NA
CDR3 protein: CAIKPAGGQDTQYF
CDR3 DNA: TGTGCCATCAAGCCCGCGGGGGGGCAGGATACGCAGTATTTT

J gene: TRBJ2-7
D gene: NA
V gene: TRBV15
clone size: few
CDR3 protein: CATSRDEGGSYEQYF
CDR3 DNA: TGTGCCACCAGCAGAGATGAGGGGGGGTCCTACGAGCAGTACTTC

J gene: TRBJ2-7
D gene: TRBD2
V gene: TRBV7-2
clone size: NA
CDR3 protein: CASSLAGTSVEQYF
CDR3 DNA: TGTGCCAGCAGCTTAGCGGGGACTAGCGTCGAGCAGTACTTC

J gene: TRBJ2-2
D gene: TRBD1
V gene: TRBV7-7
clone size: many
CDR3 protein: CASSTDRGNTGELFF
CDR3 DNA: TGTGCCAGCAGTACCGACAGGGGGAACACCGGGGAGCTGTTTTTT

J gene: TRBJ2-5
D gene: NA
V gene: TRBV12-3/TRBV12-4
clone size: NA
CDR3 protein: CASSRNQETQYF
CDR3 DNA: TGTGCCAGCAGCCGAAACCAAGAGACCCAGTACTTC

J gene: TRBJ1-2
D gene: NA
V gene: TRBV30
clone size: NA
CDR3 protein: CASGRYGYTF
CDR3 DNA: TGTGCCTCCGGGCGCTATGGCTACACCTTC

J gene: TRBJ1-1
D gene: NA
V gene: TRBV11-3
clone size: many
CDR3 protein: CASSPLAGTEAFF
CDR3 DNA: TGTGCCAGCAGCCCCCTGGCTGGCACTGAAGCTTTCTTT

J gene: TRBJ1-1
D gene: TRBD1
V gene: TRBV20-1
clone size: many
CDR3 protein: CSAQDRVNTEAFF
CDR3 DNA: TGCAGTGCCCAAGACAGGGTGAACACTGAAGCTTTCTTT